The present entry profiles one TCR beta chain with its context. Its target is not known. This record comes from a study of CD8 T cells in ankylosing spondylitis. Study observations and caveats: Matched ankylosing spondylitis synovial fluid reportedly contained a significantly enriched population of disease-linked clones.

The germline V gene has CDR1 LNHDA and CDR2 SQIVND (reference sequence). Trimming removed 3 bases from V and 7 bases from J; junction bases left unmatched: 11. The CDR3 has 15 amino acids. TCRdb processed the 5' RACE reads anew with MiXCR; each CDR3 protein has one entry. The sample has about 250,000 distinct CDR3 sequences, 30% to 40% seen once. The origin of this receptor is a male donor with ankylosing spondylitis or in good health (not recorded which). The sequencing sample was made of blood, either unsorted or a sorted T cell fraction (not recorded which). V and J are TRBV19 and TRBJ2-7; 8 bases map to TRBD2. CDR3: CASSIDSGGVNEQYF. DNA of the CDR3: TGTGCCAGTAGTATCGACTCCGGGGGGGTGAATGAGCAGTACTTC.